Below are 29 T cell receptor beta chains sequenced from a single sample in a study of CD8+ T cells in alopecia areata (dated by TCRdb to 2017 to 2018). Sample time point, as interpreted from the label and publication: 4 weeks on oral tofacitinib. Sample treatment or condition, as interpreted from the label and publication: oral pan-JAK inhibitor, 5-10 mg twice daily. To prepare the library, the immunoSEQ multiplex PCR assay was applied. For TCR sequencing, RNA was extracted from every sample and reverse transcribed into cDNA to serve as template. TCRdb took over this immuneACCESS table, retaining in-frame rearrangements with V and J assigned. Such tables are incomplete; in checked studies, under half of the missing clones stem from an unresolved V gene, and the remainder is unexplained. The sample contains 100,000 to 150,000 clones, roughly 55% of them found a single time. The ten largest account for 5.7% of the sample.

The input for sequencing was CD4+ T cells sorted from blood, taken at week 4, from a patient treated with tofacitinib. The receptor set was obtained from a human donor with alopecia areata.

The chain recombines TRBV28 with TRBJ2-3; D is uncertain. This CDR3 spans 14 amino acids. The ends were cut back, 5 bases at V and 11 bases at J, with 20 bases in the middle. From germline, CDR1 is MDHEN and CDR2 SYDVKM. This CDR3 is CASSQTFPTARQYF. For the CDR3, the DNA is TGTGCCAGCAGTCAGACATTCCCTACGGCAAGGCAGTATTTT.

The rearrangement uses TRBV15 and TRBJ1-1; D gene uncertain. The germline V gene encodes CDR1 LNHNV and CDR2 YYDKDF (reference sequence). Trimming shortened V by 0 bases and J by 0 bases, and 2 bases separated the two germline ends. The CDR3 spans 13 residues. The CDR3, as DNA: TGTGCCACCAGCAGAGATATGAACACTGAAGCTTTCTTT. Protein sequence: CATSRDMNTEAFF.

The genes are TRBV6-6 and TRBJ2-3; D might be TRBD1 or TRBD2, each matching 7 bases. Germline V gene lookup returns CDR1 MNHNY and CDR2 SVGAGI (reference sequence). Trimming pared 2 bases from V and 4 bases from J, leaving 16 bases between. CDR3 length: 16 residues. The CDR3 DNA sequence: TGTGCCAGCAGTTACCCAGGGGGAGGGGGTTCAGATACGCAGTATTTT. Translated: CASSYPGGGGSDTQYF.

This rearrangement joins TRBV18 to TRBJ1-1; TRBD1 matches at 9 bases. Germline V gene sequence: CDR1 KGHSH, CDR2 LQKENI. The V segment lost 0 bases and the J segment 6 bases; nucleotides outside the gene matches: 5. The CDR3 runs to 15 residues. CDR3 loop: CASSPPGQGLAEAFF. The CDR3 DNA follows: TGTGCCAGCTCACCACCGGGACAGGGACTCGCTGAAGCTTTCTTT.

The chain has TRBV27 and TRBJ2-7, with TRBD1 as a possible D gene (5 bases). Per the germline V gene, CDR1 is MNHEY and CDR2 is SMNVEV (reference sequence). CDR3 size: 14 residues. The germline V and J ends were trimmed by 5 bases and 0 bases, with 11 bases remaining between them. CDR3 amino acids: CASSPPTDSYEQYF. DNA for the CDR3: TGTGCCAGCAGTCCACCGACAGACTCCTACGAGCAGTACTTC.

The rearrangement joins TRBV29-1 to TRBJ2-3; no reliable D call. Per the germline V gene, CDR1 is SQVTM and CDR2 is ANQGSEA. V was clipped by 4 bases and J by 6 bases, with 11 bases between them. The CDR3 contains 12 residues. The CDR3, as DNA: TGCAGCGTTGGGGCGGCGAGGGATACGCAGTATTTT. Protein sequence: CSVGAARDTQYF.

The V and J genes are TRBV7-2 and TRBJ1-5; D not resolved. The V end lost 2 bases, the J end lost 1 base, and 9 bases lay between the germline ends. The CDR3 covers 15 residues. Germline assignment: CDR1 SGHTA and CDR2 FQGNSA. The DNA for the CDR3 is TGTGCCAGCAGCTTAAGTCCCGGCAGCAATCAGCCCCAGCATTTT. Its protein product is CASSLSPGSNQPQHF.

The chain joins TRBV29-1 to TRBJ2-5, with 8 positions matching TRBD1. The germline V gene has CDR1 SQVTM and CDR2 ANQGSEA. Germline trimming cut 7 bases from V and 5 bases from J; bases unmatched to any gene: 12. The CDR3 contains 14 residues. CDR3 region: CSAEPTGEEETQYF. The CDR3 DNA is TGCAGCGCCGAACCGACAGGGGAGGAGGAGACCCAGTACTTC. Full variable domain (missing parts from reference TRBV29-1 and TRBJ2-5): SAVISQKPSRDICQRGTSLTIQCQVDSQVTMMFWYRQQPGQSLTLIATANQGSEATYESGFVIDKFPISRPNLTFSTLTVSNMSPEDSSIYLCSAEPTGEEETQYFGPGTRLLVL.

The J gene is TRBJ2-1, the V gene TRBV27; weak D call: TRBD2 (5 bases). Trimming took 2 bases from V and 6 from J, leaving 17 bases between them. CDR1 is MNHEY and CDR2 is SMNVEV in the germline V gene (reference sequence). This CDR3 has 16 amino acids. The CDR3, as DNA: TGTGCCAGCAGTTTAATTAAGAGAGTTCGGGGCAATGAGCAGTTCTTC. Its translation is CASSLIKRVRGNEQFF.

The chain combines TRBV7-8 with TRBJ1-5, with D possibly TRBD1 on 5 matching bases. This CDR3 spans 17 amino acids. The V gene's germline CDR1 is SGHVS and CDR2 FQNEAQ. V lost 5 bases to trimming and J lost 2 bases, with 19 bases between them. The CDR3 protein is CASSPRGQGNGNQPQHF. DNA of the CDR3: TGTGCCAGCAGCCCAAGAGGGCAGGGAAATGGCAATCAGCCCCAGCATTTT.

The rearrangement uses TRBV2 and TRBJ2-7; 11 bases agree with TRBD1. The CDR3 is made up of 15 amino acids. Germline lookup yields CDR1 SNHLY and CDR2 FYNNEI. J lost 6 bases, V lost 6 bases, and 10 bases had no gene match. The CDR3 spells CASRRTGGVDAEQYF. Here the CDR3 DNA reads TGTGCCAGCAGGAGGACAGGGGGCGTAGATGCCGAGCAGTACTTC.

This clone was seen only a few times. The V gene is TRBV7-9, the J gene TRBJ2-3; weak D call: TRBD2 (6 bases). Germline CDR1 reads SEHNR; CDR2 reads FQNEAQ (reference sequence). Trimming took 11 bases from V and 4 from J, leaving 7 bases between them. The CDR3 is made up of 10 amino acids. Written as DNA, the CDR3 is TGTGCCGGCGGGGCAGATACGCAGTATTTT. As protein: CAGGADTQYF.

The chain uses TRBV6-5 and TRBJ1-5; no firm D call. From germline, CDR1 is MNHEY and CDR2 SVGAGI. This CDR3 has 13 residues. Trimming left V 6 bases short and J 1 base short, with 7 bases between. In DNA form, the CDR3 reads TGTGCCAGCAGACTCACAAGCAATCAGCCCCAGCATTTT. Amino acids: CASRLTSNQPQHF.

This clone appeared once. CDR3 nucleotides: TGTGCCACCAGCAGAGAAGGCAATGGCTACACCTTC. It encodes CATSREGNGYTF. This sequence joins TRBV15 and TRBJ1-2; D remains ambiguous. V lost 0 bases to trimming and J lost 6 bases, with 5 bases between them. Germline CDR1 LNHNV, CDR2 YYDKDF (reference sequence). The CDR3 sequence is 12 residues long.

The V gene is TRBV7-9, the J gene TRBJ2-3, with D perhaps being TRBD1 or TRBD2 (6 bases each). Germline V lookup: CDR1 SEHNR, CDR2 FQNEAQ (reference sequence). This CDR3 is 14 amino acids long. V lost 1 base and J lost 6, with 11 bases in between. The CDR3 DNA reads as TGTGCCAGCAGCTTAGGTTCGGGGGCGGATACGCAGTATTTT. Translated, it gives CASSLGSGADTQYF.

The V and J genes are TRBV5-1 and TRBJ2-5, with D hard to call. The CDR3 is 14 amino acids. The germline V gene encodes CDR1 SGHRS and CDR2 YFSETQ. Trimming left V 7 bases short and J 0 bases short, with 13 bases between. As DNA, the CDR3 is TGCGCCAGCCGCTCCGACCCGGACCAAGAGACCCAGTACTTC. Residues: CASRSDPDQETQYF.

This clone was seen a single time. In nucleotides, the CDR3 is TGTGCCAGCAGCTCAGGGTCTGGGGCCAACGTCCTGACTTTC. Translation: CASSSGSGANVLTF. The chain carries TRBV7-6 and TRBJ2-6, with D perhaps matching TRBD1 (5 bases). In germline, CDR1 is SGHVS, CDR2 FNYEAQ. V lost 4 bases and J lost 1, with 5 bases in between. CDR3 length: 14 amino acids.

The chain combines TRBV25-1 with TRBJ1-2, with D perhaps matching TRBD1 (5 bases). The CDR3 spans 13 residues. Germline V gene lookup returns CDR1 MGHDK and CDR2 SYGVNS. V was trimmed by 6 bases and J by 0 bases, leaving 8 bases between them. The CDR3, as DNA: TGTGCCAGCAGCGTGGGGGCTAACTATGGCTACACCTTC. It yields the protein CASSVGANYGYTF.

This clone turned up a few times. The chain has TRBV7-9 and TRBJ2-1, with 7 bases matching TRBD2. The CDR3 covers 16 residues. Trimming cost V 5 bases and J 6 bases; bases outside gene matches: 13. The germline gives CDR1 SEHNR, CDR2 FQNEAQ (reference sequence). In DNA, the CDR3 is TGTGCCAGCAGCCCGACCGGGACTATGGGTCCCAATGAGCAGTTCTTC. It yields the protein CASSPTGTMGPNEQFF. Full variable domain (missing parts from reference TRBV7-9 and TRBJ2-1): DTGVSQNPRHKITKRGQNVTFRCDPISEHNRLYWYRQTLGQGPEFLTYFQNEAQLEKSRLLSDRFSAERPKGSFSTLEIQRTEQGDSAMYLCASSPTGTMGPNEQFFGPGTRLTVL.

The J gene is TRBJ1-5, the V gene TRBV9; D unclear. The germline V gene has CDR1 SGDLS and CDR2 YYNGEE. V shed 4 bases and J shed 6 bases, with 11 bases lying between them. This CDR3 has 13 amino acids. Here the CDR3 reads CASSPTAGQPQHF. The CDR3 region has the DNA TGTGCCAGCAGCCCTACTGCTGGTCAGCCCCAGCATTTT.

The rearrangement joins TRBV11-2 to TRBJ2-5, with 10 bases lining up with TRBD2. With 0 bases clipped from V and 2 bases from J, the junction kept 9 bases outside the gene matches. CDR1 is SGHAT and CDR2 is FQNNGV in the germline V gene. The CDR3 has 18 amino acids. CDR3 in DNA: TGTGCCAGCAGCTTAGATTCGCTCGGACTAGCGGAACAAGAGACCCAGTACTTC. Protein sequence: CASSLDSLGLAEQETQYF.

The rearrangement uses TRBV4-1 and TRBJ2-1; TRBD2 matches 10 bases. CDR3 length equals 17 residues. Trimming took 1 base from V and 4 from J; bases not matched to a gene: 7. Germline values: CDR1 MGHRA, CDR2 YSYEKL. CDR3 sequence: CASSQGAAGGLYNEQFF. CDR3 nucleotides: TGCGCCAGCAGCCAAGGGGCAGCGGGGGGGTTATACAATGAGCAGTTCTTC.

The CDR3 nucleotides read TGTGCCAGCAGCGTAACTGCTGAAGACTACGAGCAGTACTTC. It translates to CASSVTAEDYEQYF. V usage is TRBV9 and J usage is TRBJ2-7; D gene uncertain. The CDR3 runs 14 residues. Germline values: CDR1 SGDLS, CDR2 YYNGEE. V lost 1 base and J 3 bases, leaving 11 bases between the germline ends.

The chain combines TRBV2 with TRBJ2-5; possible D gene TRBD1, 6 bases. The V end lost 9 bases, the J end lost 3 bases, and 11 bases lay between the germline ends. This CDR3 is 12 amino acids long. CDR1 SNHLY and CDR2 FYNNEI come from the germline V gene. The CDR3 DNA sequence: TGTGCCAGTAGGACAGAGGAAGAGACCCAGTACTTC. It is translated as CASRTEEETQYF.

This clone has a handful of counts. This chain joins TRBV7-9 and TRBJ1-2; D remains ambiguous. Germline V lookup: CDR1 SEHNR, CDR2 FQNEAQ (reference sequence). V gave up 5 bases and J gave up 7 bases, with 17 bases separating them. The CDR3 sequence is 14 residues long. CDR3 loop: CASSPGSGTTGYTF. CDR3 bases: TGTGCCAGCAGCCCGGGAAGCGGCACGACTGGCTACACCTTC. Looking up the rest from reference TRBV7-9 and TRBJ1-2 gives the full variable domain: DTGVSQNPRHKITKRGQNVTFRCDPISEHNRLYWYRQTLGQGPEFLTYFQNEAQLEKSRLLSDRFSAERPKGSFSTLEIQRTEQGDSAMYLCASSPGSGTTGYTFGSGTRLTVV.

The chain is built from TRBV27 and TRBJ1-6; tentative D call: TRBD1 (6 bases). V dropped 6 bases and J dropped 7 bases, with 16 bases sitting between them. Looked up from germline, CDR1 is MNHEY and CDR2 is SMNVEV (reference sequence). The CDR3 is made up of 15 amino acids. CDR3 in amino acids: CASSLGRQENSPLHF. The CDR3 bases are TGTGCCAGCAGCCTAGGACGACAGGAGAATTCACCCCTCCACTTT.

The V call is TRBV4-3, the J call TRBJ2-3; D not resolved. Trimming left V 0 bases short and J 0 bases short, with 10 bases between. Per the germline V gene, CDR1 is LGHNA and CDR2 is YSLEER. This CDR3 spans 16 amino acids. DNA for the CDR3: TGCGCCAGCAGCCAAGATCATGGCGAGAGCACAGATACGCAGTATTTT. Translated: CASSQDHGESTDTQYF.

The CDR3, as DNA: TGTGCCTGGAGTGTAACTAGCGGGAGAGCAGAGACCCAGTACTTC. Encoded protein: CAWSVTSGRAETQYF. This chain connects TRBV30 to TRBJ2-5; 11 bases align to TRBD2. In germline, CDR1 is GTSNPN, CDR2 SVGIG (reference sequence). CDR3 length equals 15 residues. V was clipped by 0 bases and J by 4 bases; unmatched bases: 4.

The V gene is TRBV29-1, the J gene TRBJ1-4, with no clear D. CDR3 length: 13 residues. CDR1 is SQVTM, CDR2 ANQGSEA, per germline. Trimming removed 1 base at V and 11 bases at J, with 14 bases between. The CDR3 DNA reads TGCAGCGTTGAAGTTAGGGAACATGGGAAACTGTTTTTT. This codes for CSVEVREHGKLFF.